Each of the 9 T cell receptor beta chains below was sequenced from the same sample in a study of blood T cell repertoires in COVID-19. Produced via immunoSEQ multiplex PCR; TCRdb's table is partial and in-frame only. The sample has about 150,000 clones; about 87% are singletons. The sequencing input was peripheral blood. Receptor source: a man aged 55 to 70 with COVID-19, enrolled during active disease.

The chain combines TRBV7-2 with TRBJ2-1; TRBD1 aligns across 7 bases. CDR1 is SGHTA, CDR2 FQGNSA, per germline. This CDR3 is built from 16 residues. Trimming removed 5 bases from V and 4 bases from J; junction bases left unmatched: 11. CDR3 region: CASSPEGAVFYNEQFF. CDR3 in DNA: TGTGCCAGCAGCCCAGAGGGGGCGGTATTTTACAATGAGCAGTTCTTC.

The chain employs TRBV6-5 and TRBJ1-2; TRBD1 matches at 8 bases. Germline trimming cut 6 bases from V and 8 bases from J; bases unmatched to any gene: 11. Germline CDR1 reads MNHEY; CDR2 reads SVGAGI. CDR3 size: 14 residues. The CDR3 DNA reads as TGTGCCAGCAGGCCAGGGGGCGAGACGAAAGGCTACACCTTC. Translating gives CASRPGGETKGYTF.

This clone is a singleton in its sample. The genes are TRBV9 and TRBJ1-4; 9 bases map to TRBD1. V lost 0 bases to trimming and J lost 6 bases; unmatched junction nucleotides: 9. This CDR3 contains 17 residues. Germline CDR1 SGDLS, CDR2 YYNGEE. CDR3 amino acids: CASSVGRGRTGDEKLFF. The DNA for the CDR3 is TGTGCCAGCAGCGTAGGTAGGGGTAGGACAGGGGATGAAAAACTGTTTTTT.

The rearrangement uses TRBV6-2 or TRBV6-3 and TRBJ2-7; TRBD1 agrees at 8 bases. J gave up 7 bases and V 0 bases, and 8 bases lay outside the gene matches. The CDR3 contains 15 residues. Germline V CDR1 and CDR2: MNHEY, SVGEGT. The CDR3 sequence: CASSYSIRGRNEQYF. In DNA form, the CDR3 reads TGTGCCAGCAGTTACTCAATCAGGGGGCGGAATGAGCAGTACTTC.

This clone was counted once. The chain employs TRBV6-5 and TRBJ2-1; possible D gene TRBD2, 7 bases. Germline V CDR1 and CDR2: MNHEY, SVGAGI. The ends were cut back, 2 bases at V and 2 bases at J, with 10 bases in the middle. The CDR3 extends over 15 amino acids. The CDR3 spells CASSYEGGTYNEQFF. In nucleotides, the CDR3 is TGTGCCAGCAGTTACGAGGGGGGGACCTACAATGAGCAGTTCTTC.

This sequence joins TRBV28 and TRBJ1-6, with a tentative D call TRBD1 (5 bases). V lost 6 bases to trimming and J lost 7 bases, with 16 bases between them. The CDR3 sequence is 15 residues long. Germline V gene sequence: CDR1 MDHEN, CDR2 SYDVKM. CDR3 amino acids: CASSQEQGSNSPLHF. CDR3 coding DNA: TGTGCCAGCAGCCAGGAGCAGGGTAGCAATTCACCCCTCCACTTT.

In this sample, this clone turned up a few times. Written as DNA, the CDR3 is TGCAGCGTTCAACAGGGCCACGATGGCTACACCTTC. This gives the protein CSVQQGHDGYTF. This rearrangement joins TRBV29-1 to TRBJ1-2; the D gene is possibly TRBD1 (6 bases). The CDR3 loop spans 12 amino acids. Trimming stripped 5 bases from V and 6 bases from J, with 13 bases between. The germline V gene has CDR1 SQVTM and CDR2 ANQGSEA.

The chain couples TRBV6-5 to TRBJ1-3; 10 bases are shared with TRBD1. Looked up from germline, CDR1 is MNHEY and CDR2 is SVGAGI. This CDR3 has 16 amino acids. The V gene end was trimmed by 4 bases and the J gene end by 0 bases; junction bases not matched to a gene: 3. In nucleotides, the CDR3 is TGTGCCAGCAGTTGGGGACAGGGGACCTCTGGAAACACCATATATTTT. Translation gives CASSWGQGTSGNTIYF.

The chain links TRBV5-1 to TRBJ1-3; TRBD1 agrees at 7 bases. The CDR3 has 14 amino acids. V shed 4 bases, J shed 0 bases, and the junction held 1 base outside the gene matches. Germline loops: CDR1 SGHRS, CDR2 YFSETQ. The CDR3 sequence: CASSPGGSGNTIYF. The CDR3 region has the DNA TGCGCCAGCAGCCCAGGGGGCTCTGGAAACACCATATATTTT.